The following is a T cell receptor (beta chain) sequence with its context. This entry comes from a study of blood T cell repertoires in COVID-19. Whole-study context: Samples came from the United States, Italy and Spain, spanning acute and convalescent COVID-19. The analysed material was cDNA or gDNA that came from T cells, B-cell-depleted T cells, or PBMCs.

Germline lookup yields CDR1 KGHDR and CDR2 SFDVKD. Between the trimmed V and J ends, which lost 5 bases and 2 bases, there was a span of 10 bases. The CDR3 is made up of 14 amino acids. The authors' processing: How many nucleated cells were present was estimated from reference gene primer amplification. Sequencing used immunoSEQ multiplex PCR; TCRdb keeps in-frame clones, though not all of them. The D gene and trimming were derived from the DNA, and the V and J assignments and clone size from that table. The sample includes around 620,000 clones, just under 90% seen only once; the top ten take 0.2% to 0.3%.

This chain joins TRBV24-1 and TRBJ2-3; the D gene is possibly TRBD1 (5 bases). Sequencing was done on a sample of peripheral blood. This TCR was recovered from a woman aged 18-35 years with acute or convalescent COVID-19. CDR3 region: CATSGGSITDTQYF. The CDR3 bases are TGTGCCACCAGTGGGGGCTCTATCACAGATACGCAGTATTTT.